The clone carrying this T cell receptor beta chain was recorded only once. Its antigen is not identified. This record comes from a study of beta chain features in type 1 diabetes. Study as a whole: Investigators examined 107,917,701 sorted cells across all samples. The study, taken as a whole, reports: Cells that show high TCR expression could be over-represented by cDNA sequencing. A definitive answer on HLA type influencing TCRB rearrangement was not reached here. A PCR bias possibly favoring shorter templates would apply equally to patients and controls.

The CDR3 spans 15 residues. Germline V gene data show CDR1 as MNHGY and CDR2 as SAAAGT. With 2 bases clipped from V and 7 bases from J, the junction kept 7 bases outside the gene matches. The sequenced template was cDNA made from the entire isolated RNA. The assay was immunoSEQ multiplex PCR, and TCRdb's table has in-frame clones only and misses some. The repertoire holds 970,000 or so clones, with about a sixth as singletons. Material: naive CD4+ T cells from blood. This clonotype was obtained from a woman in her late teens or twenties in good health. V gene TRBV6-8 combines with J gene TRBJ2-4, with 8 positions matching TRBD2. CDR3 bases: TGTGCCAGCAGTTACCCGATTCGGGGGGGGAACATTCAGTACTTC. This codes for CASSYPIRGGNIQYF.